A selection of T cell receptor beta chains follows, all from one sample in a study of human T cells and chemical hapten exposure. One entry per CDR3 protein, called by TCRdb with MiXCR from the RACE reads. The sample gives over 35,000 distinct CDR3 sequences, about 10% of which show up once; about 6% is in the top ten. The material sequenced was whole blood, taken in connection with sensitization to the hapten diphenylcyclopropenone (DPC). These receptors were obtained from a man under 40 with alopecia areata. Some clones in this sample may be carry-over from other donors' samples. CDR3s include the opening cysteine and the closing phenylalanine or tryptophan. The order of the fields is V gene, D gene, J gene, clone size, CDR3 protein, CDR3 DNA. D genes are given only for firm matches. Only part of the rows carry a size: once, few, many, or a class if the clone is expanded.

>TRBV7-2|TRBD2|TRBJ2-3|NA
CASRETSVSTSTDTQYF
TGTGCCAGCAGAGAGACTAGCGTCAGTACTAGCACAGATACGCAGTATTTT
>TRBV6-2/TRBV6-3|NA|TRBJ2-1|many
CARSNGGTFVQFF
TGTGCCAGGTCTAATGGCGGGACCTTCGTGCAGTTCTTC
>TRBV15|NA|TRBJ1-4|many
CATSRENEKLFF
TGTGCCACCAGCAGAGAAAATGAAAAACTGTTTTTT
>TRBV12-3/TRBV12-4|NA|TRBJ2-5|NA
CASSPESNGGRETQYF
TGTGCCAGCAGTCCCGAATCCAACGGGGGACGAGAGACCCAGTACTTC
>TRBV12-2|NA|TRBJ2-4|few
CASRQYFPGAFWAKNIQYF
TGTGCAAGTCGACAATACTTCCCGGGGGCTTTTTGGGCCAAAAACATTCAGTACTTC
>TRBV11-2|TRBD1|TRBJ2-3|many
CASSRKMGTGNPDTQYF
TGTGCCAGCAGCCGCAAGATGGGGACAGGGAATCCAGATACGCAGTATTTT
>TRBV12-3/TRBV12-4|TRBD2|TRBJ2-1|NA
CASSSARESNEQFF
TGTGCCAGCAGTTCCGCGCGGGAGAGCAATGAGCAGTTCTTC
>TRBV29-1|NA|TRBJ1-5|many
CSVSGDFDQPQHF
TGCAGCGTTTCCGGGGATTTCGATCAGCCCCAGCATTTT
>TRBV6-4|NA|TRBJ1-1|few
CASSLTLGGNTEAFF
TGTGCCAGCAGCCTCACCCTGGGAGGAAACACTGAAGCTTTCTTT
>TRBV3-1|TRBD2|TRBJ2-1|many
CASSQEFAGGLHEQFF
TGTGCCAGCAGCCAAGAGTTCGCGGGGGGGCTCCATGAGCAGTTCTTC
>TRBV7-2|NA|TRBJ1-6|NA
CASSPAGTATNSPLHF
TGTGCCAGCAGCCCAGCCGGGACGGCCACCAATTCACCCCTCCACTTT
>TRBV7-8|TRBD1|TRBJ1-5|NA
CASSLAQGAGGQPQHF
TGTGCCAGCAGCTTAGCCCAGGGGGCAGGAGGTCAGCCCCAGCATTTT
>TRBV27|TRBD2|TRBJ2-2|NA
CASRPGRSIGELFF
TGTGCCAGCAGACCCGGGAGGTCGATCGGGGAGCTGTTTTTT
>TRBV3-1|TRBD1|TRBJ2-5|many
CASSPGQGTYQETQYF
TGTGCCAGCAGCCCCGGACAGGGAACGTACCAAGAGACCCAGTACTTC
>TRBV20-1|TRBD1|TRBJ1-1|many
CSVQGAWNTEAFF
TGCAGCGTACAGGGGGCTTGGAACACTGAAGCTTTCTTT
>TRBV7-2|NA|TRBJ1-1|NA
CAAGVWEAFF
TGTGCCGCCGGGGTGTGGGAAGCTTTCTTT
>TRBV7-2|NA|TRBJ1-3|few
CASSLVVRTRNTIYF
TGTGCCAGCAGCTTAGTGGTCAGGACAAGAAACACCATATATTTT
>TRBV11-2|NA|TRBJ1-1|many
CASTAYTEAFF
TGTGCCAGCACCGCATATACTGAAGCTTTCTTT
>TRBV10-3|NA|TRBJ2-7|many
CAISGDGTYEQYF
TGTGCCATCAGCGGGGACGGAACCTACGAGCAGTACTTC
>TRBV7-8|NA|TRBJ2-5|few
CASSLGIIQETQYF
TGTGCCAGCAGCTTAGGGATTATCCAAGAGACCCAGTACTTC
>TRBV10-2|NA|TRBJ2-3|NA
CASSELRIGSDTQYF
TGCGCCAGCAGTGAGTTAAGAATTGGCTCAGATACGCAGTATTTT
>TRBV7-2|NA|TRBJ1-1|NA
CASSLQVNTEAFF
TGTGCCAGCAGCTTACAGGTGAACACTGAAGCTTTCTTT
>TRBV10-1|NA|TRBJ2-1|few
CASSNRQVETYNEQFF
TGCGCCAGTAGTAACCGACAGGTGGAAACCTACAATGAGCAGTTCTTC
>TRBV7-3|NA|TRBJ2-2|few
CASSRPNTGELFF
TGTGCCAGCAGCCGGCCTAACACCGGGGAGCTGTTTTTT
>TRBV27|NA|TRBJ2-4|many
CASSLWAGNIQYF
TGTGCCAGCAGTTTATGGGCCGGGAACATTCAGTACTTC
>TRBV4-2|NA|TRBJ2-6|many
CASSQDTRGNFAGANVLTF
TGTGCCAGCAGCCAAGATACCAGGGGAAACTTCGCCGGGGCCAACGTCCTGACTTTC
>TRBV5-6|TRBD1|TRBJ1-2|many
CASSLPLDRAGGYTF
TGTGCCAGCAGCTTGCCCCTGGACAGGGCTGGAGGCTACACCTTC
>TRBV11-2|TRBD1|TRBJ1-2|many
CASSNVRQGGNYGYTF
TGTGCCAGCAGCAATGTCCGGCAGGGGGGAAACTATGGCTACACCTTC
>TRBV7-2|TRBD2|TRBJ2-1|NA
CASSPSSGGRGNEQFF
TGTGCCAGCAGCCCGTCCTCGGGAGGGCGAGGCAATGAGCAGTTCTTC
>TRBV12-3/TRBV12-4|NA|TRBJ2-1|NA
CASSLAGPNEQFF
TGTGCCAGCAGTTTAGCCGGGCCCAATGAGCAGTTCTTC
>TRBV6-5|NA|TRBJ1-2|many
CASSYTQGFWDGYTF
TGTGCCAGCAGTTACACCCAGGGGTTCTGGGATGGCTACACCTTC
>TRBV5-1|NA|TRBJ2-5|NA
CASSLGPQVWETQYF
TGCGCCAGCAGCTTGGGGCCCCAGGTCTGGGAGACCCAGTACTTC
>TRBV20-1|TRBD1|TRBJ1-1|NA
CSARRGQKNTEAFF
TGCAGTGCTAGAAGGGGACAGAAGAACACTGAAGCTTTCTTT
>TRBV29-1|NA|TRBJ2-3|few
CSVGQGGDTQYF
TGCAGCGTTGGCCAGGGAGGAGATACGCAGTATTTT
>TRBV5-1|TRBD2|TRBJ2-5|few
CASSLGAGATQETQYF
TGCGCCAGCAGCTTGGGAGCGGGGGCCACTCAAGAGACCCAGTACTTC
>TRBV7-2|TRBD1|TRBJ2-4|NA
CASSRTRALDRGDSKNIQYF
TGTGCCAGCAGCAGAACTCGAGCCCTTGACAGGGGGGACTCGAAAAACATTCAGTACTTC
>TRBV6-6|TRBD1|TRBJ2-7|many
CASRADRAYEQYF
TGTGCCAGCAGAGCCGACAGGGCCTACGAGCAGTACTTC
>TRBV5-1|NA|TRBJ1-1|many
CASSVTGNTEAFF
TGCGCCAGCAGTGTCACGGGGAACACTGAAGCTTTCTTT
>TRBV3-1|NA|TRBJ2-7|NA
CASSQAIPLAYEQYF
TGTGCCAGCAGCCAAGCTATCCCACTGGCCTACGAGCAGTACTTC
>TRBV7-6|NA|TRBJ2-2|many
CASSSGPPNTGELFF
TGTGCCAGCAGCTCTGGACCCCCGAACACCGGGGAGCTGTTTTTT
>TRBV11-3|NA|TRBJ2-1|many
CASSLGRGNNEQFF
TGTGCCAGCAGCTTAGGCCGGGGAAACAATGAGCAGTTCTTC
>TRBV20-1|NA|TRBJ2-6|many
CSARTGDSGANVLTF
TGCAGTGCTAGGACTGGGGACTCTGGGGCCAACGTCCTGACTTTC
>TRBV14|TRBD1|TRBJ1-2|many
CASSLWGQGSYGYTF
TGTGCCAGCAGCCTATGGGGACAGGGGAGCTATGGCTACACCTTC
>TRBV2|NA|TRBJ2-1|medium-sized
CASSPNRREFF
TGTGCCAGCAGTCCAAACAGACGGGAGTTCTTC
>TRBV20-1|TRBD2|TRBJ2-1|NA
CSASRLAVYNEQFF
TGCAGTGCTAGTCGGCTAGCGGTTTACAATGAGCAGTTCTTC
>TRBV7-8|NA|TRBJ2-4|NA
CASSLVASGSGAKNIQYF
TGTGCCAGCAGCTTAGTGGCCTCCGGGAGCGGAGCCAAAAACATTCAGTACTTC
>TRBV6-5|TRBD2|TRBJ2-1|NA
CASGGTSGFNEQFF
TGTGCCAGCGGAGGGACTAGCGGATTCAATGAGCAGTTCTTC
>TRBV20-1|TRBD2|TRBJ2-7|NA
CSARTSGGFYEQYF
TGCAGTGCACGGACTAGCGGGGGTTTTTACGAGCAGTACTTC
>TRBV7-9|TRBD2|TRBJ2-3|NA
CASSLGPGGQGTQYF
TGTGCCAGCAGCTTAGGTCCGGGGGGGCAAGGTACGCAGTATTTT
>TRBV20-1|TRBD2|TRBJ2-3|few
CSAPPGLASTDTQYF
TGCAGTGCGCCACCGGGACTAGCTAGCACAGATACGCAGTATTTT
>TRBV6-5|NA|TRBJ2-2|NA
CASSYSPSNTGELFF
TGTGCCAGCAGTTACTCGCCATCGAACACCGGGGAGCTGTTTTTT
>TRBV11-3|NA|TRBJ1-4|NA
CASSLESGPFEKLFF
TGTGCCAGCAGCTTAGAATCGGGACCTTTTGAAAAACTGTTTTTT
>TRBV7-9|NA|TRBJ2-2|many
CASSLAPGTHTGELFF
TGTGCCAGCAGCTTAGCCCCCGGGACCCACACCGGGGAGCTGTTTTTT
>TRBV3-1|NA|TRBJ2-7|NA
CASSQGFALRNEQYF
TGTGCCAGCAGCCAGGGGTTCGCCCTCCGTAACGAGCAGTACTTC
>TRBV12-5|NA|TRBJ2-1|NA
CASGLGPSHEQFF
TGTGCTAGTGGGCTCGGGCCCTCCCATGAGCAGTTCTTC